The 9 T cell receptor beta chains given below trace back to one sample, sequenced in a study of shared clonotypes between healthy human individuals. TCRdb's table, derived via immunoSEQ multiplex PCR, lists solely in-frame clones and lacks some. The sample carries 1,400,000 or so clones, about 98.5% recorded once. The sample consisted of naive CD4+ T cells sorted from blood. Subset of the sample: CD45RA+ positively selected. Receptors were obtained from a man aged 25-45 years in good health.

About this clone: Other nucleotide sequences from this sample produce the same CDR3. The gene calls are TRBV5-1 and TRBJ2-5; no clear D gene. The CDR3 contains 13 residues. V was shortened by 0 bases and J by 2 bases, with 5 bases between the two germline ends. Germline values: CDR1 SGHRS, CDR2 YFSETQ. CDR3 sequence reads: CASSLVLQETQYF. CDR3 bases: TGCGCCAGCAGCTTGGTTCTACAAGAGACCCAGTACTTC.

Of note for this clone: The sample holds other DNA sequences that translate to the same CDR3. The CDR3 DNA reads TGCGCCAGCAGCCCGGAGGGCTACGAGCAGTACTTC. It encodes CASSPEGYEQYF. This chain joins TRBV5-1 and TRBJ2-7; perhaps TRBD2 as D (6 bases). The V end was cut by 4 bases, the J end by 3 bases, with 8 bases between. The V gene's germline CDR1 is SGHRS and CDR2 YFSETQ. The CDR3 loop spans 12 amino acids.

The chain combines TRBV4-3 with TRBJ1-3; tentative D call: TRBD1 (6 bases). The germline gives CDR1 LGHNA, CDR2 YSLEER. The CDR3 is made up of 16 amino acids. V lost 1 base and J 8 bases, leaving 18 bases between the germline ends. This CDR3 reads CASSQAGRGHGDTIYF. CDR3 sequence (DNA): TGCGCCAGCAGCCAAGCTGGCAGGGGCCATGGGGACACCATATATTTT.

This clone appeared a single time. The genes are TRBV19 and TRBJ1-3; TRBD1 matches 7 bases. CDR1 LNHDA and CDR2 SQIVND come from the germline V gene (reference sequence). V shed 5 bases and J 0 bases; nucleotides not matched to a gene: 10. The CDR3 consists of 17 residues. The CDR3 loop reads CASSLGTGASSGNTIYF. Here the CDR3 DNA reads TGTGCCAGTAGTCTTGGCACAGGGGCCTCCTCTGGAAACACCATATATTTT.

This clone was seen just once. The rearrangement uses TRBV2 and TRBJ1-3, with D unclear. Germline V CDR1 and CDR2: SNHLY, FYNNEI. V lost 6 bases to trimming and J lost 3 bases, with 15 bases between them. The CDR3 length is 15 residues. The CDR3 loop reads CASRTGGIGGNTIYF. In DNA, the CDR3 is TGTGCCAGCAGGACCGGAGGGATCGGTGGAAACACCATATATTTT.

The rearrangement joins TRBV9 to TRBJ2-1, with 8 bases matching TRBD2. The J segment lost 5 bases and the V segment lost 7 bases, leaving 8 bases of the junction unmatched. Germline-derived CDR1 and CDR2 are SGDLS and YYNGEE. This CDR3 has 14 amino acids. CDR3 in amino acids: CASSGLGEDNEQFF. The CDR3 DNA reads as TGTGCCAGCTCGGGACTAGGAGAGGACAATGAGCAGTTCTTC.

Points on this clone: In the same sample, other DNA sequences code for this CDR3. This chain links TRBV5-1 with TRBJ2-2; D ambiguous. The CDR3 spans 13 residues. Trimming cost V 2 bases and J 1 base, with 3 bases left between them. CDR1 SGHRS and CDR2 YFSETQ come from the germline V gene. The CDR3 protein is CASSLGNTGELFF. The CDR3 coding sequence is TGCGCCAGCAGCTTAGGGAACACCGGGGAGCTGTTTTTT.

This chain connects TRBV18 to TRBJ2-5; either TRBD1 or TRBD2 may fit D (5 bases each). CDR1 and CDR2 from the germline V gene are KGHSH and LQKENI. This CDR3 has 15 residues. V shed 0 bases and J shed 5 bases, with 13 bases lying between them. CDR3 loop: CASSPPGRRSETQYF. The DNA of the CDR3 is TGTGCCAGCTCACCACCGGGACGACGCTCGGAGACCCAGTACTTC.

The chain joins TRBV2 to TRBJ2-2; tentative D call: TRBD1 (6 bases). V gave up 7 bases and J gave up 4 bases, with 10 bases separating them. The CDR3 runs to 13 residues. Germline V gene sequence: CDR1 SNHLY, CDR2 FYNNEI. CDR3 DNA: TGTGCCAGCATCTACAGGGCCACCGGGGAGCTGTTTTTT. This gives the protein CASIYRATGELFF.